Below, one T cell receptor (beta chain) is given with its context. TCRdb redid the calling of the 5' RACE reads with MiXCR, one entry per CDR3 protein. Of around 320,000 distinct CDR3 sequences in the sample, about 13% are singletons; the top ten hold roughly a fifth. This entry comes from a study of T-cell memory formation after mild COVID-19. The sequencing input was PBMCs or a T cell subset sorted from them (not recorded which). The sequence was obtained from a man in his late teens or twenties who had mild COVID-19 (a few samples of this study predate the infection). Cell type and time point are not known.

CDR3 sequence: CASRPGGGNEKLFF. As DNA, the CDR3 is TGTGCCAGCAGGCCGGGAGGGGGCAATGAAAAACTGTTTTTT. This chain uses TRBV6-5 with TRBJ1-4; TRBD1 matches at 7 bases. Looked up from germline, CDR1 is MNHEY and CDR2 is SVGAGI. The junction had 6 bases not matched to a gene; V was cut back by 6 bases and J by 5 bases. The CDR3 has 14 residues.